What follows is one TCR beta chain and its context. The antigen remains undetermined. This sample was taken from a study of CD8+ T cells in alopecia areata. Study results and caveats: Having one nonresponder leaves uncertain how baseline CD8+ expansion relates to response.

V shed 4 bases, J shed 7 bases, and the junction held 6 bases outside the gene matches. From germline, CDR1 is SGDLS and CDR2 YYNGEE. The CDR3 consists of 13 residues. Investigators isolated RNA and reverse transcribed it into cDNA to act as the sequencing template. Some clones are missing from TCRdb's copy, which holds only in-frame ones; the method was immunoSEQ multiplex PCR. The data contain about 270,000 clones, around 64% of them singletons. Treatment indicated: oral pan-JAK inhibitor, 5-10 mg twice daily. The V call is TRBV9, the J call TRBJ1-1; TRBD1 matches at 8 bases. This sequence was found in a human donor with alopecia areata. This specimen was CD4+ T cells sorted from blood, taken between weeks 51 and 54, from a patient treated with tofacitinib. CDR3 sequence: CASSPQGVGEAFF. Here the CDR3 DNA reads TGTGCCAGCAGCCCACAGGGGGTCGGTGAAGCTTTCTTT.